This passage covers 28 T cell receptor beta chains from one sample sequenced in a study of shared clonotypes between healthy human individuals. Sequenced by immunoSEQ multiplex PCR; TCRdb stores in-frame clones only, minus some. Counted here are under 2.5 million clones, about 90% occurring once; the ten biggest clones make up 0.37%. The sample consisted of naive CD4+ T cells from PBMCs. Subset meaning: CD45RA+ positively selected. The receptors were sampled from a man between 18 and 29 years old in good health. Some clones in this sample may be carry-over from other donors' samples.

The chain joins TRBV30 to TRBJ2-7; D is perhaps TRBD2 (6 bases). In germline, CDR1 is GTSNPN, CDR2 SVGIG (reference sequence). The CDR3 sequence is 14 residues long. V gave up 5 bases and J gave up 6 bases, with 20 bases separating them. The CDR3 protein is CAWAEGAFGGEQYF. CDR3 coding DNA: TGTGCCTGGGCCGAAGGTGCCTTCGGGGGCGAGCAGTACTTC. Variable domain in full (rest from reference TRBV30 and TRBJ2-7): SQTIHQWPATLVQPVGSPLSLECTVEGTSNPNLYWYRQAAGRGLQLLFYSVGIGQISSEVPQNLSASRPQDRQFILSSKKLLLSDSGFYLCAWAEGAFGGEQYFGPGTRLTVT.

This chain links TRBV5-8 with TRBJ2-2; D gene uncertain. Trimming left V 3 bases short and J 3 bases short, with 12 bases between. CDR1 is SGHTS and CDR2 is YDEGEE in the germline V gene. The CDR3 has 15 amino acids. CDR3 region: CASSSRIGYTGELFF. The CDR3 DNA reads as TGTGCCAGCAGCTCGCGAATTGGGTACACCGGGGAGCTGTTTTTT.

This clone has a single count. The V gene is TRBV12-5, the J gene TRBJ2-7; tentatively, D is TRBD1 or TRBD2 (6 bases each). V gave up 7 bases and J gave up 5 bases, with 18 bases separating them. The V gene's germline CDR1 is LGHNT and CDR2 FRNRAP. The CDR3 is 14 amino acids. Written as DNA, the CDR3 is TGTGCTAGTGCCTTGTGGGGGGCGCAGGACGAGCAGTACTTC. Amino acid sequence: CASALWGAQDEQYF. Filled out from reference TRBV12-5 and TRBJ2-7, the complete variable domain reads DARVTQTPRHKVTEMGQEVTMRCQPILGHNTVFWYRQTMMQGLELLAYFRNRAPLDDSGMPKDRFSAEMPDATLATLKIQPSEPRDSAVYFCASALWGAQDEQYFGPGTRLTVT.

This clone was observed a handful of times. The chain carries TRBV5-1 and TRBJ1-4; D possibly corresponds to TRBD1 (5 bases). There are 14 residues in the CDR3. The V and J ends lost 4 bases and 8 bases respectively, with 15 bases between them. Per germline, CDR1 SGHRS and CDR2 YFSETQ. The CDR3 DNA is TGCGCCAGCAGCGGGGGACGGCCGGAGGAAAAACTGTTTTTT. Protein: CASSGGRPEEKLFF.

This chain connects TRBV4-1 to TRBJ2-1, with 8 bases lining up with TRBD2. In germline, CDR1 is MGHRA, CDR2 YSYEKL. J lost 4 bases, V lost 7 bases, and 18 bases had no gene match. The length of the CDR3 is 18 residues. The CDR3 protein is CASTPESSAGGGYNEQFF. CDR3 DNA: TGCGCCAGCACCCCGGAATCCTCGGCGGGAGGAGGTTACAATGAGCAGTTCTTC.

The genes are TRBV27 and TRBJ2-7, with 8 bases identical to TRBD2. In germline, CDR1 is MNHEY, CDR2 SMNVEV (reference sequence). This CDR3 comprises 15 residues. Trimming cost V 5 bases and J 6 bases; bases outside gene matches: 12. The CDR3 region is CASSQGLVYSFEQYF. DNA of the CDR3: TGTGCCAGCAGTCAGGGACTAGTATACTCTTTCGAGCAGTACTTC.

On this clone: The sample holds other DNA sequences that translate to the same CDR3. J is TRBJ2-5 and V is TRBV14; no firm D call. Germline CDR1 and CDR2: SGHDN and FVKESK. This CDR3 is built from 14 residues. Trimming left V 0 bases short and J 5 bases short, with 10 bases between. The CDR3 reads CASSQDRSRETQYF. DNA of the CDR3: TGTGCCAGCAGCCAAGATAGGAGTCGGGAGACCCAGTACTTC.

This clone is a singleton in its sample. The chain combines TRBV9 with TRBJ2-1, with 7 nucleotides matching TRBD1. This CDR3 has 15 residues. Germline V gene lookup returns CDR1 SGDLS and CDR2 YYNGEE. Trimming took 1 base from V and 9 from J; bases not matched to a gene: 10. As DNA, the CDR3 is TGTGCCAGCAGCGTATTAAACAGGGGAGAGGGTGAGCAGTTCTTC. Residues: CASSVLNRGEGEQFF.

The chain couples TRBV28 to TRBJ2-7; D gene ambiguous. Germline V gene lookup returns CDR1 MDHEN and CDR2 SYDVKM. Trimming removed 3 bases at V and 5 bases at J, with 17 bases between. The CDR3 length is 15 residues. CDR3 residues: CASSFLPLPANEQYF. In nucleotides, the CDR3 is TGTGCCAGCAGTTTTCTCCCTTTACCGGCCAACGAGCAGTACTTC.

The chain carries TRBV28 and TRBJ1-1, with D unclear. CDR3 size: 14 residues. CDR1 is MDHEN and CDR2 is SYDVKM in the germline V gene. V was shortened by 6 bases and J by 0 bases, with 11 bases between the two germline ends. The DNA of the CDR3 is TGTGCCAGCAGCATCGGACGGATGAACACTGAAGCTTTCTTT. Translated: CASSIGRMNTEAFF.

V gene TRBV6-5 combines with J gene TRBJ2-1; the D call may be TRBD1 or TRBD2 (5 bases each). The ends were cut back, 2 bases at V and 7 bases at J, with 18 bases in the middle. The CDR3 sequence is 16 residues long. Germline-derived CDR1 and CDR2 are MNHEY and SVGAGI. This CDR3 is CASSYQGINWGNEQFF. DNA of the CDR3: TGTGCCAGCAGTTACCAAGGGATCAATTGGGGGAATGAGCAGTTCTTC.

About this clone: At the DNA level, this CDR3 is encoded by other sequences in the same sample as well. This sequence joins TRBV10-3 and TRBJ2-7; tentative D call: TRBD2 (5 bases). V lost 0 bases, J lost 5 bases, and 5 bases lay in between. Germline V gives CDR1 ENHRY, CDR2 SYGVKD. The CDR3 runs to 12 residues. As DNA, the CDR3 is TGTGCCATCAGTGAGTCGCGGGACGAGCAGTACTTC. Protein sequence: CAISESRDEQYF.

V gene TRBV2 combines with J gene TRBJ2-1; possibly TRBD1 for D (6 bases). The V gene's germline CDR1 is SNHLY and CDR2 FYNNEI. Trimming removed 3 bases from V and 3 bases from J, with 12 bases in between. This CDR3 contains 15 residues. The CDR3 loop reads CASSDGRGSYNEQFF. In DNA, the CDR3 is TGTGCCAGCAGTGATGGCAGGGGTAGCTACAATGAGCAGTTCTTC.

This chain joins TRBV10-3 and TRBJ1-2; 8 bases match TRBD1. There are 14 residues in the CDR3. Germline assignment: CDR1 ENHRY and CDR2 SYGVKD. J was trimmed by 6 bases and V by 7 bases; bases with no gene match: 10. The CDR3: CAIKLDRGSNGYTF. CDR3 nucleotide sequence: TGTGCCATCAAACTAGACAGGGGAAGTAATGGCTACACCTTC.

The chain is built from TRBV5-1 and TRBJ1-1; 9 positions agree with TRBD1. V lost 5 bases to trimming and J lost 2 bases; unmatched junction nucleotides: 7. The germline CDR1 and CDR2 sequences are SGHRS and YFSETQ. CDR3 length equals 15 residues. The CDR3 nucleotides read TGCGCCAGCAGTTCCAGGACAGGGGCAAACACTGAAGCTTTCTTT. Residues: CASSSRTGANTEAFF.

This CDR3 is CASSLEGRAYEQYF. The CDR3 bases are TGTGCCAGCAGCTTAGAGGGCAGAGCCTACGAGCAGTACTTC. The chain has TRBV11-3 and TRBJ2-7; no definite D call. Germline CDR1 SGHNT, CDR2 YENEEA. V lost 0 bases and J lost 2, with 8 bases in between. The CDR3 extends over 14 amino acids.

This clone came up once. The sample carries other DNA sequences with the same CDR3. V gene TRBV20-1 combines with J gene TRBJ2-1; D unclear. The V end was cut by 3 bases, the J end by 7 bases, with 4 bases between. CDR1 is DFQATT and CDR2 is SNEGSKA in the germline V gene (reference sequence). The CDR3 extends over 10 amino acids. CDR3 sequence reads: CSASDNEQFF. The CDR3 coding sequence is TGCAGTGCTAGCGATAATGAGCAGTTCTTC.

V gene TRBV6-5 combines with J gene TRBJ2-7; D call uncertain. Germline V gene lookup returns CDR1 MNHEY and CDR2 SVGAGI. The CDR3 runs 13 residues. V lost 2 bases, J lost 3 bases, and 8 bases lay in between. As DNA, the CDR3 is TGTGCCAGCAGTTACGGGATCGACTACGAGCAGTACTTC. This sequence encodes CASSYGIDYEQYF.

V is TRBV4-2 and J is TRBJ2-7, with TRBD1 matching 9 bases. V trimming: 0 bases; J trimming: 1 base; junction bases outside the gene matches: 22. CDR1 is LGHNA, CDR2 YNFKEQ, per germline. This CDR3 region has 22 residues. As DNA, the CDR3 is TGTGCCAGCAGCCAAGACCTCGGACAGGGGAGCGGTTGGGAGGTTAAATCCTACGAGCAGTACTTC. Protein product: CASSQDLGQGSGWEVKSYEQYF.

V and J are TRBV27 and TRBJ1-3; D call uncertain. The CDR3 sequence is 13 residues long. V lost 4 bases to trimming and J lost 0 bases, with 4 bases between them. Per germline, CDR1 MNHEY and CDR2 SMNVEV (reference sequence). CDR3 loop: CASSSLSGNTIYF. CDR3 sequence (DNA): TGTGCCAGCAGTTCCCTCTCTGGAAACACCATATATTTT.

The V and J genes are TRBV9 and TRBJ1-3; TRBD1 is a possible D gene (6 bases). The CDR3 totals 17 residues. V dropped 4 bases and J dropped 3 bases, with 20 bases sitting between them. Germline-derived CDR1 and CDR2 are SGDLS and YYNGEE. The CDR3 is CASSPREGGYFGNTIYF. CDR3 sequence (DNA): TGTGCCAGCAGCCCCCGGGAGGGGGGCTATTTTGGAAACACCATATATTTT.

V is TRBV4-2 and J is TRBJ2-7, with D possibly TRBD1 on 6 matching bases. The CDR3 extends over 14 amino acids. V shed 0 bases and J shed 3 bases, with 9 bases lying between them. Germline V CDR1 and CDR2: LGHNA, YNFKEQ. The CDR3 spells CASSQDETGYEQYF. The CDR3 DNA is TGTGCCAGCAGCCAAGATGAGACAGGCTACGAGCAGTACTTC.

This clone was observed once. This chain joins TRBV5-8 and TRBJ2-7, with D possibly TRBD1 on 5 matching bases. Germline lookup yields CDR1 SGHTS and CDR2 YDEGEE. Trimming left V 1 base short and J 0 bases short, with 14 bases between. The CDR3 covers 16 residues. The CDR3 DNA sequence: TGTGCCAGCAGCTTGTGGCCAGGGAAAAGCTCCTACGAGCAGTACTTC. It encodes CASSLWPGKSSYEQYF.

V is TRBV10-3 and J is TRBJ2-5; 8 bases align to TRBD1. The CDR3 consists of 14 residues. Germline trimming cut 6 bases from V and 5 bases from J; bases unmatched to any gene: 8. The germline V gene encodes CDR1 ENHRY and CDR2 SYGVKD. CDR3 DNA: TGTGCCATCAGGCCGCAGGGGGCGAGGGAGACCCAGTACTTC. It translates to CAIRPQGARETQYF.

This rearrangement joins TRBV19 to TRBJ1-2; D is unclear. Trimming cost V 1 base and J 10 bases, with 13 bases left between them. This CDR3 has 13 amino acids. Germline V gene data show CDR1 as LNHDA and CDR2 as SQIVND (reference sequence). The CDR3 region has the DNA TGTGCCAGTAGTATAGTCTCCCTGGAGTTCTACACCTTC. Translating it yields CASSIVSLEFYTF.

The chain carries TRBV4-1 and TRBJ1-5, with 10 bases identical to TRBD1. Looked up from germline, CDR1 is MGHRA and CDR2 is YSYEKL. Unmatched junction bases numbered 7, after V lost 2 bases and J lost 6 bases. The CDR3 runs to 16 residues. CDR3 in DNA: TGCGCCAGCAGCCAAACTGACAGGGGGCGCGGTCAGCCCCAGCATTTT. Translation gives CASSQTDRGRGQPQHF.

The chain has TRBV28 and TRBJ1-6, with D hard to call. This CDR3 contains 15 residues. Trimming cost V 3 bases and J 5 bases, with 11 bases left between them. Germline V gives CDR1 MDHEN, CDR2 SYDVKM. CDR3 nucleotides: TGTGCCAGCAGTTTTCGGGCCAGGAATAATTCACCCCTCCACTTT. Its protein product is CASSFRARNNSPLHF.

In DNA form, the CDR3 reads TGTGCCAGTAGTACCAGGGGAGCGGGAGACGAGACCCAGTACTTC. This translates into CASSTRGAGDETQYF. The J gene is TRBJ2-5, the V gene TRBV19; 8 bases line up with TRBD2. This CDR3 has 15 amino acids. The ends lost 4 bases at V and 5 bases at J; junction bases unmatched: 9. Germline lookup yields CDR1 LNHDA and CDR2 SQIVND (reference sequence).